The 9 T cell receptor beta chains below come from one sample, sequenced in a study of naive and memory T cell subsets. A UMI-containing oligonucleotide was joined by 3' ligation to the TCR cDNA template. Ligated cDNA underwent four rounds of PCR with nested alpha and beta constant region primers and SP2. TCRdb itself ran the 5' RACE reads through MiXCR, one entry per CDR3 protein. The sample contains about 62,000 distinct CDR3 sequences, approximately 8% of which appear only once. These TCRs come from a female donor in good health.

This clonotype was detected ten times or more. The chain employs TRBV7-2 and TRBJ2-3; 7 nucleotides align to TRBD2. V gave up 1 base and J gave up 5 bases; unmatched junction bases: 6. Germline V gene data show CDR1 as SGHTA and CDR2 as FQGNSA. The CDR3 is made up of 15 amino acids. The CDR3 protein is CASSLVAGAGDTQYF. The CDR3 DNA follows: TGTGCCAGCAGCTTAGTGGCGGGAGCAGGAGATACGCAGTATTTT.

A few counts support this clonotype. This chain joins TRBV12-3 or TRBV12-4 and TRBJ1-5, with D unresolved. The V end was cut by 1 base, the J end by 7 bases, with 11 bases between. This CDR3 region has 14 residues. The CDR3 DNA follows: TGTGCCAGCAGTTTAGGTCCGGGAAGGCAGCCCCAGCATTTT. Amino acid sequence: CASSLGPGRQPQHF.

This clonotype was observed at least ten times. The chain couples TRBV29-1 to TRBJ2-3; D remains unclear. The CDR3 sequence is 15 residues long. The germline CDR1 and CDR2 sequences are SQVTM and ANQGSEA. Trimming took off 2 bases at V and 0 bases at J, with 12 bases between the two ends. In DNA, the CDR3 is TGCAGCGTTGAATTTAGGGATACTAGCACAGATACGCAGTATTTT. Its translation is CSVEFRDTSTDTQYF.

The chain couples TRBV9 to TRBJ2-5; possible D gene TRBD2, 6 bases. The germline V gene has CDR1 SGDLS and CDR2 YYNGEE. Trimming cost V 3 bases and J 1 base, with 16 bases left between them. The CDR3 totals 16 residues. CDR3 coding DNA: TGTGCCAGCAGCGGGCCGGGACTCACTTTCCAAGAGACCCAGTACTTC. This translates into CASSGPGLTFQETQYF.

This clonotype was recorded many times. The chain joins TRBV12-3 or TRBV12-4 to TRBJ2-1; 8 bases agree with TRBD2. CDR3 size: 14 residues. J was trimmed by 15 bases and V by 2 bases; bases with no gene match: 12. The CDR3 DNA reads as TGTGCCAGCAGTTTATCAGGGGAAACCGGGACTAGGTTCTTC. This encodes CASSLSGETGTRFF.

In DNA form, the CDR3 reads TGCGCCAGCAGCTCGGTGACCCAAAGGAGCACAGATACGCAGTATTTT. Residues: CASSSVTQRSTDTQYF. V is TRBV5-1 and J is TRBJ2-3; D remains ambiguous. Trimming left V 3 bases short and J 0 bases short, with 14 bases between. This CDR3 has 16 residues. CDR1 SGHRS and CDR2 YFSETQ come from the germline V gene.

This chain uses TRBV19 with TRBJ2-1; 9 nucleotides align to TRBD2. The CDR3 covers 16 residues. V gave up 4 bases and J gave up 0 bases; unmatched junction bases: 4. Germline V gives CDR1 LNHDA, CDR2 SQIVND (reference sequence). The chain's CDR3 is CASSRGGRASYNEQFF. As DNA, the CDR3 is TGTGCCAGTAGTAGGGGCGGGAGGGCCTCCTACAATGAGCAGTTCTTC.

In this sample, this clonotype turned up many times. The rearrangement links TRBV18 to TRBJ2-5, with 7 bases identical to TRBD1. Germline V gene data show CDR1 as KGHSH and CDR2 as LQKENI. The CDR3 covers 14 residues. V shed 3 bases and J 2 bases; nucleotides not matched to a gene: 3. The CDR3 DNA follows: TGTGCCAGCTCACCTTCGGGACAGCAAGAGACCCAGTACTTC. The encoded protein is CASSPSGQQETQYF.

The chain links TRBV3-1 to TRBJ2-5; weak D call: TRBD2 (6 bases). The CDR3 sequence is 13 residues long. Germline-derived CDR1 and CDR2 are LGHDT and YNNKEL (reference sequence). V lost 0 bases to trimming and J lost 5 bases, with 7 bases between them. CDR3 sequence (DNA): TGTGCCAGCAGCCAAGAGGAGGGCGAGACCCAGTACTTC. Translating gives CASSQEEGETQYF.